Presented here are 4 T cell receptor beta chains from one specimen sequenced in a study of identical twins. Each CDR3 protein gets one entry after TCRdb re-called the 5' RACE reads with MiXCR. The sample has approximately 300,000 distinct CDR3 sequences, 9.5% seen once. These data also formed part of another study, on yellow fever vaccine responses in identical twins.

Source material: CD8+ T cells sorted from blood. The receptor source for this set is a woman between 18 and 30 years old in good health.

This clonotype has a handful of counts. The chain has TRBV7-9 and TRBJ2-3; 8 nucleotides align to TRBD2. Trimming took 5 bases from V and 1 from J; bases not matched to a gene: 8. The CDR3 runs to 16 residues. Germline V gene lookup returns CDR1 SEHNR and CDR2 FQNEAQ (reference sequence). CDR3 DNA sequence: TGTGCCAGCAGCCCACGTAATAGCGGGGGCACAGATACGCAGTATTTT. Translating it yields CASSPRNSGGTDTQYF.

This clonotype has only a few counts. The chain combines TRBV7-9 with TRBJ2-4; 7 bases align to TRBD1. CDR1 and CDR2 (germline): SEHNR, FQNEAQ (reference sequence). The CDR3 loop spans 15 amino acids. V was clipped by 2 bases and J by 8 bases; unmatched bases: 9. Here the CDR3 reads CASSLRGQGVDIQYF. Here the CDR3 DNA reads TGTGCCAGCAGCTTAAGGGGGCAGGGTGTAGACATTCAGTACTTC.

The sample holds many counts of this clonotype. The CDR3 region has the DNA TGTGCCAGCAGCGTAGTGGAGTGGGGACCGCGGGATACGCAGTATTTT. Amino acids: CASSVVEWGPRDTQYF. The chain employs TRBV9 and TRBJ2-3, with D perhaps assigned TRBD1 or TRBD2 (5 bases each). Trimming shortened V by 0 bases and J by 6 bases, and 17 bases separated the two germline ends. This CDR3 is built from 16 residues. Germline values: CDR1 SGDLS, CDR2 YYNGEE.

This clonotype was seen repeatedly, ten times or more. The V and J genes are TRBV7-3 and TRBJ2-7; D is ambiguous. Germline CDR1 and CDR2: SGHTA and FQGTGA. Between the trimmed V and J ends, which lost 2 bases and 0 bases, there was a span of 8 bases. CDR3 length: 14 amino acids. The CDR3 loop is CASSLDGYSYEQYF. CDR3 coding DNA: TGTGCCAGCAGCTTAGATGGGTACTCCTACGAGCAGTACTTC.